What follows are 17 T cell receptor beta chains derived from one specimen sequenced in a study of cytomegalovirus exposure and HLA in healthy donors. Primers for the PCR totalled 60 Vbeta and 13 Jbeta. Method: immunoSEQ multiplex PCR; TCRdb's copy keeps in-frame clones and lacks some. The sample holds approximately 190,000 clones, approximately 80% seen once. The sample was PBMCs. These receptors were obtained from a young woman in good health and CMV-seronegative.

The J gene is TRBJ1-4, the V gene TRBV29-1; D unresolved. The germline V and J ends were trimmed by 6 bases and 0 bases, with 14 bases remaining between them. Germline CDR1 and CDR2: SQVTM and ANQGSEA. The CDR3 spans 15 residues. CDR3 protein: CSVVRDGATNEKLFF. Written as DNA, the CDR3 is TGCAGCGTGGTGAGGGATGGGGCAACTAATGAAAAACTGTTTTTT.

The chain uses TRBV5-1 and TRBJ2-7; no reliable D call. The CDR3 covers 11 residues. With 4 bases removed from V and 6 bases from J, the gap between germline ends came to 8 bases. Germline V CDR1 and CDR2: SGHRS, YFSETQ. The CDR3 is CASSLSSEQYF. The CDR3 nucleotides are TGCGCCAGCAGCCTTTCTTCCGAGCAGTACTTC.

The chain employs TRBV11-1 and TRBJ1-1; D not certain. Trimming stripped 1 base from V and 4 bases from J, with 16 bases between. The CDR3 is made up of 16 amino acids. The V gene's germline CDR1 is SGHAT and CDR2 FQDESV (reference sequence). CDR3 sequence (DNA): TGTGCCAGCAGCTTAGTTTCCAGGCCGCAAGTCACTGAAGCTTTCTTT. Translated, it gives CASSLVSRPQVTEAFF.

This clone was counted once. This rearrangement joins TRBV5-1 to TRBJ2-3; weak D call: TRBD1 (6 bases). This CDR3 spans 15 amino acids. The germline V and J ends were trimmed by 4 bases and 3 bases, with 15 bases remaining between them. Germline V gene data show CDR1 as SGHRS and CDR2 as YFSETQ. CDR3 coding DNA: TGCGCCAGCAGCCGACAGGACTTTAGAACAGATACGCAGTATTTT. Its protein is CASSRQDFRTDTQYF.

The chain is built from TRBV7-9 and TRBJ2-3; D gene uncertain. From germline, CDR1 is SEHNR and CDR2 FQNEAQ (reference sequence). Trimming shortened V by 5 bases and J by 3 bases, and 15 bases separated the two germline ends. CDR3 length equals 15 residues. CDR3 region: CASSPRFGGTDTQYF. The DNA for the CDR3 is TGTGCCAGCAGCCCACGGTTTGGTGGTACAGATACGCAGTATTTT.

The chain combines TRBV5-1 with TRBJ2-7, with D uncertain. The CDR3 length is 14 residues. Per the germline V gene, CDR1 is SGHRS and CDR2 is YFSETQ. V was cut by 0 bases and J by 2 bases, with 9 bases left in between. The CDR3 region is CASSLGHDTYEQYF. DNA for the CDR3: TGCGCCAGCAGCTTGGGACACGATACCTACGAGCAGTACTTC.

The V and J genes are TRBV6-4 and TRBJ2-1; 7 bases are shared with TRBD2. CDR1 is MRHNA, CDR2 SNTAGT, per germline. With 6 bases clipped from V and 10 bases from J, the junction kept 12 bases outside the gene matches. There are 14 residues in the CDR3. CDR3 nucleotides: TGTGCCAGCAGGCTGCATGCTTCACTAGCGGAGCAGTTCTTC. Translating it yields CASRLHASLAEQFF.

This chain joins TRBV19 and TRBJ2-1; D is unclear. V lost 6 bases, J lost 6 bases, and 9 bases lay in between. CDR1 LNHDA and CDR2 SQIVND come from the germline V gene (reference sequence). The CDR3 is 12 amino acids. CDR3 sequence reads: CASSDGSNEQFF. The CDR3, as DNA: TGTGCCAGTAGCGACGGGTCCAATGAGCAGTTCTTC.

The rearrangement uses TRBV7-6 and TRBJ2-7, with D possibly matching TRBD2 (5 bases). V was trimmed by 5 bases and J by 1 base, leaving 9 bases between them. The CDR3 totals 13 residues. Germline V CDR1 and CDR2: SGHVS, FNYEAQ. The CDR3 loop reads CASSARRSYEQYF. The CDR3 nucleotides are TGTGCCAGCAGCGCAAGGAGGTCCTACGAGCAGTACTTC.

The genes are TRBV5-1 and TRBJ2-1; the match to TRBD2 covers 7 bases. CDR1 is SGHRS, CDR2 YFSETQ, per germline. Losses at the gene ends were 1 base for V and 10 bases for J; bases not matched to a gene: 11. This CDR3 is built from 15 residues. CDR3 DNA sequence: TGCGCCAGCAGCTTGCGGACTAGTCAATCCAACGAGCAGTTCTTC. Encoded protein: CASSLRTSQSNEQFF.

The chain employs TRBV4-2 and TRBJ2-7; a possible D gene is TRBD1 (6 bases). V was shortened by 2 bases and J by 4 bases, with 9 bases between the two germline ends. The germline CDR1 and CDR2 sequences are LGHNA and YNFKEQ. The CDR3 is 13 residues long. This CDR3 reads CASSQQGWYEQYF. The CDR3, as DNA: TGTGCCAGCAGCCAACAGGGGTGGTACGAGCAGTACTTC.

The rearrangement uses TRBV2 and TRBJ2-7, with D perhaps matching TRBD1 (6 bases). V lost 6 bases, J lost 2 bases, and 23 bases lay in between. The germline gives CDR1 SNHLY, CDR2 FYNNEI. This CDR3 is built from 17 residues. The CDR3 sequence is CASRLLHPRDITYEQYF. For the CDR3, the DNA is TGTGCCAGCAGACTACTACACCCCCGGGACATAACCTACGAGCAGTACTTC.

This clone was detected only a few times. V gene TRBV15 combines with J gene TRBJ1-6, with 8 bases identical to TRBD1. This CDR3 has 14 residues. The trim removed 5 bases at V and 10 bases at J, leaving 7 bases unmatched. CDR1 and CDR2 from the germline V gene are LNHNV and YYDKDF (reference sequence). The CDR3 protein is CATSQRQGRSPLHF. In nucleotides, the CDR3 is TGTGCCACCAGCCAGAGACAGGGGCGCTCACCCCTCCACTTT.

J is TRBJ2-2 and V is TRBV13, with D possibly being TRBD2 (6 bases). Per the germline V gene, CDR1 is PRHDT and CDR2 is FYEKMQ (reference sequence). This CDR3 spans 16 amino acids. The germline V and J ends were trimmed by 5 bases and 1 base, with 14 bases remaining between them. CDR3 nucleotides: TGTGCCAGCAGCCCAAGGCGGGACCTGAACACCGGGGAGCTGTTTTTT. As protein: CASSPRRDLNTGELFF.

This chain links TRBV27 with TRBJ2-1; TRBD2 agrees at 10 bases. The J segment lost 7 bases and the V segment lost 1 base, leaving 4 bases of the junction unmatched. Germline assignment: CDR1 MNHEY and CDR2 SMNVEV (reference sequence). The CDR3 totals 15 residues. The CDR3 sequence is CASSLWASGRNEQFF. In nucleotides, the CDR3 is TGTGCCAGCAGTTTATGGGCTAGCGGGAGAAATGAGCAGTTCTTC.

The J gene is TRBJ2-7, the V gene TRBV19; D possibly corresponds to TRBD1 (6 bases). Germline V gene sequence: CDR1 LNHDA, CDR2 SQIVND (reference sequence). With 2 bases removed from V and 3 bases from J, the gap between germline ends came to 11 bases. The CDR3 has 14 residues. This CDR3 is CASSISGDGYEQYF. The CDR3 DNA reads as TGTGCCAGTAGTATATCAGGGGATGGCTACGAGCAGTACTTC. Variable domain in full (rest from reference TRBV19 and TRBJ2-7): DGGITQSPKYLFRKEGQNVTLSCEQNLNHDAMYWYRQDPGQGLRLIYYSQIVNDFQKGDIAEGYSVSREKKESFPLTVTSAQKNPTAFYLCASSISGDGYEQYFGPGTRLTVT.

This clone was seen only once. The chain joins TRBV18 to TRBJ2-1, with 11 positions matching TRBD2. The CDR3 consists of 16 residues. V was clipped by 3 bases and J by 6 bases; unmatched bases: 7. CDR1 is KGHSH and CDR2 is LQKENI in the germline V gene. In DNA form, the CDR3 reads TGTGCCAGCTCACCCCCCGGGACTAGCGGTCGCAATGAGCAGTTCTTC. It encodes CASSPPGTSGRNEQFF.